Below, 8 T cell receptor beta chains from the same sample are listed, as sequenced in a study of blood T cell repertoires in COVID-19. TCRdb's copy holds only in-frame clones and misses some; the assay was immunoSEQ multiplex PCR. The data contain under 200,000 clones, more than 85% of them seen just once; the ten biggest clones take up 2% to 2.5%. The specimen sequenced was peripheral blood. These receptors came from a man between 65 and 79 years old with active or convalescent COVID-19.

The rearrangement joins TRBV24-1 to TRBJ2-2, with D perhaps matching TRBD1 (5 bases). Germline V gives CDR1 KGHDR, CDR2 SFDVKD. The V end lost 7 bases, the J end lost 4 bases, and 15 bases lay between the germline ends. The CDR3 runs to 15 residues. The CDR3 is CATSESGISTGELFF. CDR3 coding DNA: TGTGCCACCAGCGAATCAGGGATCTCCACCGGGGAGCTGTTTTTT.

The chain carries TRBV7-6 and TRBJ2-2; D gene uncertain. V lost 0 bases, J lost 2 bases, and 10 bases lay in between. This CDR3 spans 16 amino acids. CDR1 and CDR2 from the germline V gene are SGHVS and FNYEAQ. CDR3 sequence: CASSLAGSGNTGELFF. In DNA form, the CDR3 reads TGTGCCAGCAGCTTAGCGGGTTCGGGTAACACCGGGGAGCTGTTTTTT.

The chain carries TRBV30 and TRBJ1-2; no reliable D call. Germline V gene data show CDR1 as GTSNPN and CDR2 as SVGIG (reference sequence). The length of the CDR3 is 11 residues. Trimming left V 3 bases short and J 6 bases short, with 8 bases between. CDR3 loop: CAWRVGDGYTF. The CDR3 nucleotides read TGTGCCTGGAGAGTAGGAGATGGCTACACCTTC.

In the case of this clone: This sample includes further DNA sequences coding for the same CDR3. This chain connects TRBV19 to TRBJ2-7, with D perhaps matching TRBD2 (5 bases). Germline CDR1 is LNHDA and CDR2 is SQIVND (reference sequence). Trimming stripped 3 bases from V and 4 bases from J, with 10 bases between. The CDR3 runs to 13 residues. The CDR3 region is CASSISRAYEQYF. The CDR3 DNA sequence: TGTGCCAGTAGTATTTCGCGGGCTTACGAGCAGTACTTC.

The CDR3 here is CASSLTGVTAFF. In DNA, the CDR3 is TGTGCCAGCAGCTTAACAGGGGTAACAGCTTTCTTT. The gene calls are TRBV11-2 and TRBJ1-1, with 7 bases lining up with TRBD1. This CDR3 spans 12 amino acids. With V trimmed by 2 bases and J by 10 bases, 4 bases remained unmatched. Germline lookup yields CDR1 SGHAT and CDR2 FQNNGV. Combining the CDR3 with reference TRBV11-2 and TRBJ1-1 gives the whole variable domain EAGVAQSPRYKIIEKRQSVAFWCNPISGHATLYWYQQILGQGPKLLIQFQNNGVVDDSQLPKDRFSAERLKGVDSTLKIQPAKLEDSAVYLCASSLTGVTAFFGQGTRLTVV.

The chain links TRBV30 to TRBJ1-1; D is undetermined. The CDR3 has 13 residues. CDR1 and CDR2 (germline): GTSNPN, SVGIG (reference sequence). Trimming took off 0 bases at V and 6 bases at J, with 11 bases between the two ends. The CDR3 sequence: CAWSVTARSEAFF. The CDR3, as DNA: TGTGCCTGGAGTGTAACTGCGAGGTCTGAAGCTTTCTTT.

The V gene is TRBV4-3, the J gene TRBJ2-1; maybe TRBD2 (6 bases). The CDR3 is 17 residues long. V lost 3 bases to trimming and J lost 0 bases, with 15 bases between them. CDR1 LGHNA and CDR2 YSLEER come from the germline V gene. CDR3 region: CASSHGGAKSSYNEQFF. Written as DNA, the CDR3 is TGCGCCAGCAGCCACGGGGGAGCCAAAAGCTCCTACAATGAGCAGTTCTTC.

This chain joins TRBV19 and TRBJ2-2; 7 nucleotides align to TRBD1. The CDR3 totals 14 residues. CDR1 and CDR2 (germline): LNHDA, SQIVND (reference sequence). The V segment lost 7 bases and the J segment 3 bases; nucleotides outside the gene matches: 5. This chain's CDR3 is CASTRQGYTGELFF. The CDR3 region has the DNA TGTGCCAGTACCCGACAGGGTTACACCGGGGAGCTGTTTTTT.